This TCR beta chain stems from a study of T and B cells in COVID-19 patients. Study-wide context: The recovered patients had mostly mild to moderate COVID-19 with outpatient management. Active-infection patients were older, median roughly 67 years, than recovered patients, median around 34 years. Points from the study as a whole: In COVID-19 patients, T cell receptor beta variable and joining gene use was reportedly strongly skewed. Active COVID-19 showed highly clonal TRB repertoires; recovery showed diversity and richness above healthy donors.

Each TRB amplification used roughly 220-550 ng of genomic DNA from blood. From germline, CDR1 is SQVTM and CDR2 ANQGSEA. CDR3 length equals 15 residues. With V trimmed by 8 bases and J by 7 bases, 17 bases remained unmatched. Multiplex PCR with BIOMED2 TRB-A/B primer pools amplified TRB rearrangements. From the multiplex PCR reads, TCRdb called clonotypes with MiXCR, one entry per CDR3 protein. This sample has roughly 13,000 distinct CDR3 sequences, with under 30% found just once. Comment on this clonotype: The antigen is unknown.

The genes are TRBV29-1 and TRBJ2-5; TRBD1 matches at 9 bases. The origin of this receptor is a human donor who had recovered from COVID-19. Sequenced input: blood. The CDR3 DNA reads TGCAGCTGGGGGTGGGGACAGGGACCGGGAGTGACCCAGTACTTC. It is translated as CSWGWGQGPGVTQYF.